This record concerns one TCR beta chain sequence. The target antigen is unknown. CDR1 MNHEY and CDR2 SMNVEV come from the germline V gene (reference sequence). Trimming took off 7 bases at V and 0 bases at J, with 12 bases between the two ends. The CDR3 runs to 14 residues. Assay used: immunoSEQ multiplex PCR; TCRdb lists only in-frame clones, some missing. This repertoire shows about 36,000 clones, around 80% found once; its top ten account for 9% to 10%. The sample comes from a study of a mutant IDH1 vaccine in newly diagnosed glioma. Study-wide context: Previous treatment comprised radiotherapy, temozolomide, or both, mostly both.

Time point: baseline, week 1 (first vaccination visit). Noted treatment: pre-vaccination baseline after standard-of-care therapy. New WHO grade 3 or 4 IDH1-mutant, ATRX-lost astrocytomas were present in all donors. Study outcomes and limitations: Of all patients, around 94% showed vaccine-induced immune responses. Seemingly, pseudoprogression had no relation to changes in the top peripheral T cell clonotypes.

The specimen was PBMCs, collected from a glioma patient treated with radiotherapy, temozolomide or both. This TCR was sampled from a man aged 40-55 years with glioma. Some clones in this sample may be carry-over from other donors' samples. The chain employs TRBV27 and TRBJ2-5; D is perhaps TRBD2 (7 bases). This chain's CDR3 is CASKGGVNQETQYF. The CDR3 DNA reads as TGTGCCAGCAAGGGGGGGGTAAACCAAGAGACCCAGTACTTC.